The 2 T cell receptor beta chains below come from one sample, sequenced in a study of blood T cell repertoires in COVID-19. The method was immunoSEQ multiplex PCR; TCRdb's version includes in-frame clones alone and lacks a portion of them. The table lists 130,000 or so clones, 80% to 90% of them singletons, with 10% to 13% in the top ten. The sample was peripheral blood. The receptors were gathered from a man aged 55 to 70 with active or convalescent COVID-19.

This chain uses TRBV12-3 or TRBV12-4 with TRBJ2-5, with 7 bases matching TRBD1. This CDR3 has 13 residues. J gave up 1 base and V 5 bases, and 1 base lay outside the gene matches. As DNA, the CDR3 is TGTGCCAGCAGTCGGACAGGCCAAGAGACCCAGTACTTC. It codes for CASSRTGQETQYF.

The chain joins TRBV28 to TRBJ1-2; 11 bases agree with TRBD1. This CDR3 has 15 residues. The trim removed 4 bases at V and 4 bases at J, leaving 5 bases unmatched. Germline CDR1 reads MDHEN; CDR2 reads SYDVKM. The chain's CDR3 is CASSSGQGVFYGYTF. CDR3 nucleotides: TGTGCCAGCAGTTCGGGACAGGGGGTATTCTATGGCTACACCTTC.